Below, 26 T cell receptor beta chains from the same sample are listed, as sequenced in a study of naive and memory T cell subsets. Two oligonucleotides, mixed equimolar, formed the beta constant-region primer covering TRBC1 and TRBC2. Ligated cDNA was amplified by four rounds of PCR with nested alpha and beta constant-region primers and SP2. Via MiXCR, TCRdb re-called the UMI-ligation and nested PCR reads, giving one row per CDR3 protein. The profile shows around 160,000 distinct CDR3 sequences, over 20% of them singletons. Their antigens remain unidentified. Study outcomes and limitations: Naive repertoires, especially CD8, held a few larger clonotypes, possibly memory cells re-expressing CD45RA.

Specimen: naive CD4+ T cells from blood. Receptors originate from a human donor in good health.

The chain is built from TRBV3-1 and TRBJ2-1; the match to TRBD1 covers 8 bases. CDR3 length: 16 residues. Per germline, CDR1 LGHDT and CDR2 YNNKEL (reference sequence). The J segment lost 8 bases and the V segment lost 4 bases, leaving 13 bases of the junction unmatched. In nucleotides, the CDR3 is TGTGCCAGCAGCCGAAGGACAGGGAAACCCAACGATGAGCAGTTCTTC. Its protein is CASSRRTGKPNDEQFF.

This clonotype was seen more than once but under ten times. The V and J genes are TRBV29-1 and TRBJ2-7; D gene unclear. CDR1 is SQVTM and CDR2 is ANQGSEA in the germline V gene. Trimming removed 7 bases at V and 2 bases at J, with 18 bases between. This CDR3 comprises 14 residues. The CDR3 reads CSAQPGHGAYEQYF. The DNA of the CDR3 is TGCAGCGCTCAACCGGGCCATGGTGCCTACGAGCAGTACTTC.

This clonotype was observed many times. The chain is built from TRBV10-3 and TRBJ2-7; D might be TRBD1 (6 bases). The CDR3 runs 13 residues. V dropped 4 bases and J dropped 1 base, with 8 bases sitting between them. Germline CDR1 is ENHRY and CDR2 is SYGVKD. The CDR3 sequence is CAISAGTSYEQYF. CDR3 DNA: TGTGCCATCAGTGCTGGGACATCCTACGAGCAGTACTTC.

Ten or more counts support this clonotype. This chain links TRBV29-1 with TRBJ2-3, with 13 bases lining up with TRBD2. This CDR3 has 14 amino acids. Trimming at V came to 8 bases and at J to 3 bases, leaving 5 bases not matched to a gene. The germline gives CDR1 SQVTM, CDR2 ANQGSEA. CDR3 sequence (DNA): TGCAGCTTTAGGACTAGCGGGAGAACAGATACGCAGTATTTT. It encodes CSFRTSGRTDTQYF.

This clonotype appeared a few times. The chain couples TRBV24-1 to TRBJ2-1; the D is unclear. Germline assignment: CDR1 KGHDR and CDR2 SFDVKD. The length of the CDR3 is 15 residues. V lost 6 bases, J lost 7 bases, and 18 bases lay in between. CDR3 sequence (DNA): TGTGCCACCAGTTTAGGGCCTCCACGGGCAAATGAGCAGTTCTTC. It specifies CATSLGPPRANEQFF.

CDR3: CASSRNTGTNYGYTF. The CDR3 DNA reads TGTGCCAGCAGCCGAAATACCGGGACGAACTATGGCTACACCTTC. The chain couples TRBV4-2 to TRBJ1-2, with D possibly TRBD1 on 5 matching bases. CDR1 is LGHNA, CDR2 YNFKEQ, per germline. The CDR3 contains 15 residues. V gave up 4 bases and J gave up 2 bases, with 14 bases separating them.

This CDR3 is CASSRLGDTQYF. The CDR3 DNA sequence: TGTGCCAGCTCCCGCCTAGGGGATACGCAGTATTTT. The rearrangement uses TRBV18 and TRBJ2-3, with unresolved D. V was trimmed by 6 bases and J by 6 bases, leaving 10 bases between them. CDR3 length: 12 amino acids. CDR1 and CDR2 from the germline V gene are KGHSH and LQKENI.

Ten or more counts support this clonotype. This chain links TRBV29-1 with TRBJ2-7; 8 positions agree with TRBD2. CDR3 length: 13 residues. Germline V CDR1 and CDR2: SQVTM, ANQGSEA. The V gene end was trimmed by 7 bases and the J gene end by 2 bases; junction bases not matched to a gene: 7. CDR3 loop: CSASSGPPYEQYF. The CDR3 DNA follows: TGCAGCGCCTCTAGCGGGCCACCCTACGAGCAGTACTTC.

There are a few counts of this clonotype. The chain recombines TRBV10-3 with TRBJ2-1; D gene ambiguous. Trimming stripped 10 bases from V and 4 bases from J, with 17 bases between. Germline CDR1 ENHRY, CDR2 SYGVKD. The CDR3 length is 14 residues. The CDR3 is CATENGVSYNEQFF. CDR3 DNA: TGTGCCACCGAGAACGGAGTATCGTACAATGAGCAGTTCTTC.

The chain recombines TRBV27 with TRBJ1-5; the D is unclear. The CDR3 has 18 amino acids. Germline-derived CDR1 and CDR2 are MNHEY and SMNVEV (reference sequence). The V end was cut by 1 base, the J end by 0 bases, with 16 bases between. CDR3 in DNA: TGTGCCAGCAGTTTATATCCCCTGACGGGCAGTAGCAATCAGCCCCAGCATTTT. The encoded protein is CASSLYPLTGSSNQPQHF.

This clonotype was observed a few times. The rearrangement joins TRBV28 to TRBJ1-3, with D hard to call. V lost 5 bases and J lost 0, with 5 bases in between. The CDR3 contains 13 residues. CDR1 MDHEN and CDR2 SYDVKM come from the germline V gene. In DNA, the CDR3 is TGTGCCAGCAGTCGAGACTCTGGAAACACCATATATTTT. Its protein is CASSRDSGNTIYF.

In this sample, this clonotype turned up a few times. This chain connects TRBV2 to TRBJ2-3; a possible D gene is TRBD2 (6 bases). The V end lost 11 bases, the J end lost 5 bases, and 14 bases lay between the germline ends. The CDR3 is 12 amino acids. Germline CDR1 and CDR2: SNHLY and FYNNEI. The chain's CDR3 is CAAGRDGDTQYF. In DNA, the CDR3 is TGTGCCGCCGGGCGGGACGGAGATACGCAGTATTTT.

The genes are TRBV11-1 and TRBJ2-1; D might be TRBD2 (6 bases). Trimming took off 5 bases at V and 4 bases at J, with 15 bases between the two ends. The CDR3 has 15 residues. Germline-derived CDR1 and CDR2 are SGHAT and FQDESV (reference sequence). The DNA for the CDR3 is TGTGCCAGCAGCGCCTTTAGCGGAGGTTACAATGAGCAGTTCTTC. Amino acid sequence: CASSAFSGGYNEQFF.

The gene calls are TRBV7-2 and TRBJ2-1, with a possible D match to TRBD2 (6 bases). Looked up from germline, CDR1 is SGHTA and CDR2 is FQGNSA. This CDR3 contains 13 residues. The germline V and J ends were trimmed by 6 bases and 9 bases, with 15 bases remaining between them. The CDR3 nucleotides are TGTGCCAGCAGGGGAGGACTTTTCGGTGAGCAGTTCTTC. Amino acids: CASRGGLFGEQFF.

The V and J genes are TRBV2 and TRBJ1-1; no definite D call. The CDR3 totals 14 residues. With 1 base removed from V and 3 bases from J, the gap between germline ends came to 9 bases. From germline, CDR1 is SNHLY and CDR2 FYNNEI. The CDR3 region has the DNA TGTGCCAGCAGTGAAGGGATGCAAGACACTGAAGCTTTCTTT. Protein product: CASSEGMQDTEAFF.

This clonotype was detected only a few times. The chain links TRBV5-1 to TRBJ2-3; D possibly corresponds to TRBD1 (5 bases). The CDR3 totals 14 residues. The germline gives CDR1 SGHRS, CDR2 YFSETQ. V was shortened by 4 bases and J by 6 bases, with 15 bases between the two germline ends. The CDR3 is CASSRGLNRDTQYF. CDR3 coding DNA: TGCGCCAGCAGCAGGGGCCTAAATAGGGATACGCAGTATTTT.

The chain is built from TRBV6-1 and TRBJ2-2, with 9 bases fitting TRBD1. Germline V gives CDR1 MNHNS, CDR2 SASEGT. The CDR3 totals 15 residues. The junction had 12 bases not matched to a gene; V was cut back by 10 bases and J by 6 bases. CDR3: CATISQGAAAGELFF. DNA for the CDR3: TGTGCCACCATCTCACAGGGGGCAGCGGCCGGGGAGCTGTTTTTT.

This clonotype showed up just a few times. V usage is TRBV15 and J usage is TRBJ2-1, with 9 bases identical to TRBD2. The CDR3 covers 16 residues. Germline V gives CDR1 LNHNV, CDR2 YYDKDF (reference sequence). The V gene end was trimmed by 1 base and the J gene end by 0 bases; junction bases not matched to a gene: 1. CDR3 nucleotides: TGTGCCACCAGCAGAGGTAGCGGGAGCTCCTACAATGAGCAGTTCTTC. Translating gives CATSRGSGSSYNEQFF.

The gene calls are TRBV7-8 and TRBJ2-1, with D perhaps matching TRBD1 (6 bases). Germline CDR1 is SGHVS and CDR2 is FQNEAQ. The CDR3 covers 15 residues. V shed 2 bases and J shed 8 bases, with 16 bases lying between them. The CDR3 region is CASSLPGQRSYEQFF. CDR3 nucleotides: TGTGCCAGCAGCTTACCGGGACAAAGGTCGTATGAGCAGTTCTTC. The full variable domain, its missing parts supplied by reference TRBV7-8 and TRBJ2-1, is GAGVSQSPRYKVAKRGQDVALRCDPISGHVSLFWYQQALGQGPEFLTYFQNEAQLDKSGLPSDRFFAERPEGSVSTLKIQRTQQEDSAVYLCASSLPGQRSYEQFFGPGTRLTVL.

The CDR3 sequence: CSASRPDTQYF. CDR3 in DNA: TGCAGTGCTTCGCGCCCAGATACGCAGTATTTT. The chain couples TRBV20-1 to TRBJ2-3; D gene ambiguous. The CDR3 contains 11 residues. The V gene's germline CDR1 is DFQATT and CDR2 SNEGSKA (reference sequence). V gave up 5 bases and J gave up 4 bases, with 7 bases separating them.

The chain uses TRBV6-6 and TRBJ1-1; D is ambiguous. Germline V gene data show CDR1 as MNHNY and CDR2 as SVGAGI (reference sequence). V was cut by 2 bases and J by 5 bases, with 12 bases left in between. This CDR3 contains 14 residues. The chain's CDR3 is CASSYALAVTEAFF. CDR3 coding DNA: TGTGCCAGCAGTTACGCTTTGGCAGTGACTGAAGCTTTCTTT.

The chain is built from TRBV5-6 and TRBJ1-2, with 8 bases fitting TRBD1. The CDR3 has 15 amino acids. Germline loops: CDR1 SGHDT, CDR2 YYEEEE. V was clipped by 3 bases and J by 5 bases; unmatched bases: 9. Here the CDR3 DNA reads TGTGCCAGCAGCTCCTTGGACAGGGCTGGGTATGGCTACACCTTC. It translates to CASSSLDRAGYGYTF.

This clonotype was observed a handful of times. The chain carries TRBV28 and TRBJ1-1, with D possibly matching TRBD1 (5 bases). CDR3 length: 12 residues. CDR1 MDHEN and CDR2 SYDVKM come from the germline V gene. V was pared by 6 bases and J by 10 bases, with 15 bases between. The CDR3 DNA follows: TGTGCCAGCAGCCTTGGGACTTTCGGAGCTTTCTTT. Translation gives CASSLGTFGAFF.

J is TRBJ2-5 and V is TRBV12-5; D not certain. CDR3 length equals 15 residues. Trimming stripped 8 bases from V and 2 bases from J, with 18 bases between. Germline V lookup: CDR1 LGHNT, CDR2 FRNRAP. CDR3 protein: CASSSRQGSQETQYF. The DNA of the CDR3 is TGTGCTAGTTCCTCGCGACAAGGGTCGCAAGAGACCCAGTACTTC.

CDR3 coding DNA: TGTGCCATCAGTGAAGGACAGGGGAGGAACACTGAAGCTTTCTTT. As protein: CAISEGQGRNTEAFF. The chain uses TRBV10-3 and TRBJ1-1; 9 bases map to TRBD1. The length of the CDR3 is 15 residues. J lost 1 base, V lost 3 bases, and 3 bases had no gene match. From germline, CDR1 is ENHRY and CDR2 SYGVKD.

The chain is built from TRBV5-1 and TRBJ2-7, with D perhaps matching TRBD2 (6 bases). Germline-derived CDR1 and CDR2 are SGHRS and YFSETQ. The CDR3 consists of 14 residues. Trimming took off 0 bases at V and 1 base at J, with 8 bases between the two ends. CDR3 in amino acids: CASSLVAGSYEQYF. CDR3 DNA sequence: TGCGCCAGCAGCTTGGTGGCGGGGTCCTACGAGCAGTACTTC.